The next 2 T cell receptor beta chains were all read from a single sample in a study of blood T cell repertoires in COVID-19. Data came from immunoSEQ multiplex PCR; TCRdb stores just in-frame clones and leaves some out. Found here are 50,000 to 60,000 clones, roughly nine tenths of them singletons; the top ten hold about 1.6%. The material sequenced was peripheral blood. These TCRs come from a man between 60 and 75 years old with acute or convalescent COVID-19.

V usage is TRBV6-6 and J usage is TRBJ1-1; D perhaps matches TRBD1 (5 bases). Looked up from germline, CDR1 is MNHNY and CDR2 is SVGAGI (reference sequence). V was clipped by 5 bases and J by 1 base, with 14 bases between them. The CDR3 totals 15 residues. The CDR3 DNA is TGTGCCAGCAGTCAGGCAGGGTCGCAGAACACTGAAGCTTTCTTT. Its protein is CASSQAGSQNTEAFF.

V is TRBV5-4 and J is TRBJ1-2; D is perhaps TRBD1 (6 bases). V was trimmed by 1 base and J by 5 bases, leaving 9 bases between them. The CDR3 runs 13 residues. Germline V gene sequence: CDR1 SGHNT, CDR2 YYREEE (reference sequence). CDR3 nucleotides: TGTGCCAGCAGCTTGACAGGGATGTATGGCTACACCTTC. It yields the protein CASSLTGMYGYTF.